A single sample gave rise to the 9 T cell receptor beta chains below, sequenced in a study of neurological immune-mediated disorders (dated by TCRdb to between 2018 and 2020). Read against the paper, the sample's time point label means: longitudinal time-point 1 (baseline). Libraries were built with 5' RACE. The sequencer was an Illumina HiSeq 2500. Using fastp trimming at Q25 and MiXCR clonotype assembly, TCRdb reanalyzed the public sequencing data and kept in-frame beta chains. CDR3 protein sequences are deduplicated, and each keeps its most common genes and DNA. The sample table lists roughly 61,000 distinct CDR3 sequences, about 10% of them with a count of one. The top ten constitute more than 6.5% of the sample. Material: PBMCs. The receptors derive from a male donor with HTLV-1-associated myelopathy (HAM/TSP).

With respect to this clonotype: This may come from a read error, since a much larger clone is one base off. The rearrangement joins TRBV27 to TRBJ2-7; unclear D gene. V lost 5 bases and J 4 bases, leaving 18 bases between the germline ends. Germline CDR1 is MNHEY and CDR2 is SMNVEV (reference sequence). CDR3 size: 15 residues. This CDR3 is CASSPMTWIDYEQYF. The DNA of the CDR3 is TGTGCCAGCAGTCCCATGACATGGATCGATTACGAGCAGTACTTC.

The CDR3 nucleotides read TGCAGTGCTAGAGTGGAGGGTCTACAAGAGACCCAGTACTTC. This gives the protein CSARVEGLQETQYF. The V call is TRBV20-1, the J call TRBJ2-5; D might be TRBD2 (6 bases). The CDR3 totals 14 residues. Trimming took off 1 base at V and 2 bases at J, with 11 bases between the two ends. Per germline, CDR1 DFQATT and CDR2 SNEGSKA (reference sequence).

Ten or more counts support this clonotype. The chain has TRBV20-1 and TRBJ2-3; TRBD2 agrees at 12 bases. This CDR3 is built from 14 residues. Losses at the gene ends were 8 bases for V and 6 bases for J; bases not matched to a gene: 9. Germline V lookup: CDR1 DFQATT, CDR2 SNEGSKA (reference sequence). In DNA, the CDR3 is TGCAGTTACTCCCCGGGACTAGCGGGTGATACGCAGTATTTT. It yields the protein CSYSPGLAGDTQYF.

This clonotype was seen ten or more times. The CDR3 coding sequence is TGCGCCAGCAGCCAAGAGCGGGGGATCGGGGCCCAGTACTTC. It yields the protein CASSQERGIGAQYF. V and J are TRBV4-3 and TRBJ2-5; 7 bases line up with TRBD2. V gave up 0 bases and J gave up 9 bases; unmatched junction bases: 7. Per the germline V gene, CDR1 is LGHNA and CDR2 is YSLEER. This CDR3 contains 14 residues.

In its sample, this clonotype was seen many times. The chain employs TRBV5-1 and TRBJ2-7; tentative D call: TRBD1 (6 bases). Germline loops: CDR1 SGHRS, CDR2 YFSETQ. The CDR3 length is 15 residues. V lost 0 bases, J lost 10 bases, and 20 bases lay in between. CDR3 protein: CASSLVGHDSAEQYF. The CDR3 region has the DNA TGCGCCAGCAGCTTGGTGGGACACGATTCAGCGGAACAGTACTTC.

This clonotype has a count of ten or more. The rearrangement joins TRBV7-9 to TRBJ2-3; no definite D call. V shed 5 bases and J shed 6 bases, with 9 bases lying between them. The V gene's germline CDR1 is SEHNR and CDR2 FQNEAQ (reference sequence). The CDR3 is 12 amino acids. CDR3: CASSQVQDTQYF. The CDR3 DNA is TGTGCCAGCAGCCAAGTGCAGGATACGCAGTATTTT.

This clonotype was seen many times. CDR3 sequence: CASSLGRAPDGELFF. CDR3 sequence (DNA): TGCGCCAGCAGCTTGGGCAGGGCGCCCGACGGGGAGCTGTTTTTT. This chain joins TRBV5-1 and TRBJ2-2; possible D gene TRBD1, 5 bases. The germline gives CDR1 SGHRS, CDR2 YFSETQ. The V end was cut by 0 bases, the J end by 7 bases, with 13 bases between. This CDR3 comprises 15 residues.

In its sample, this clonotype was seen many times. DNA for the CDR3: TGTGCCAGCAGCTCCCCCGGGACTAGCGCGCAGTATTTT. It encodes CASSSPGTSAQYF. The genes are TRBV9 and TRBJ2-3, with 10 bases lining up with TRBD2. Germline V gene sequence: CDR1 SGDLS, CDR2 YYNGEE. The CDR3 has 13 amino acids. After removal of 4 bases from V and 10 bases from J, the junction contained 6 bases not matched to a gene.

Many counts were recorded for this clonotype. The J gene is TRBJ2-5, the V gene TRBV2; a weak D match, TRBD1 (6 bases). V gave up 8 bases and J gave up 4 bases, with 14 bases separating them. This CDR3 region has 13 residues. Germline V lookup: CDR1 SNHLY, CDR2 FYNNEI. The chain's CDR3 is CASGAGEGETQYF. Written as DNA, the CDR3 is TGTGCCAGCGGGGCAGGGGAAGGAGAGACCCAGTACTTC.